Below, 18 T cell receptor beta chains from the same sample are listed, as sequenced in a study of tumor and adjacent non-tumor tissue in lung cancer. A modified ARM-PCR protocol with three rounds of nested PCR amplified TCRbeta. From the multiplex PCR reads, TCRdb called clonotypes with MiXCR, one entry per CDR3 protein. The sample contains roughly 65,000 distinct CDR3 sequences, 60% of which appear only once. RNA was extracted from bulk tissue without any cell sorting. The sequenced sample consisted of lung tumor tissue. Receptors were obtained from a man aged 50-59 years with non-small cell lung cancer.

This clonotype came up many times. The rearrangement uses TRBV20-1 and TRBJ1-1; TRBD1 aligns across 9 bases. J was trimmed by 0 bases and V by 4 bases; bases with no gene match: 9. CDR1 and CDR2 (germline): DFQATT, SNEGSKA (reference sequence). CDR3 size: 16 residues. CDR3 DNA sequence: TGCAGTGCTACAAACAGGGGGCGCCGGATGAACACTGAAGCTTTCTTT. Translating gives CSATNRGRRMNTEAFF.

This clonotype was seen once. This chain connects TRBV6-1 to TRBJ2-3, with TRBD2 matching 9 bases. CDR1 and CDR2 from the germline V gene are MNHNS and SASEGT. J gave up 9 bases and V 4 bases, and 14 bases lay outside the gene matches. The length of the CDR3 is 16 residues. The CDR3 coding sequence is TGTGCCAGCAGTGGGGGAGTAGCGGGAGTGGCCGACACGCAGTATTTT. As protein: CASSGGVAGVADTQYF.

As concerns this clonotype: Mismatch with germline at one junction end may stem from a read error. The rearrangement uses TRBV29-1 and TRBJ1-2; possibly TRBD1 for D (5 bases). This CDR3 contains 13 residues. Germline V gene sequence: CDR1 SQVTM, CDR2 ANQGSEA. The CDR3 is CSARLWGVYGYIF. The CDR3 region has the DNA TGCAGCGCCAGGTTATGGGGGGTCTATGGCTACATCTTC.

For this clonotype: Its ends do not fully match the called genes, so a read error is possible. The chain recombines TRBV11-3 with TRBJ2-1, with 8 positions matching TRBD2. CDR1 and CDR2 (germline): SGHNT, YENEEA. The CDR3 covers 14 residues. The CDR3 loop reads CASLAGQAANVQFF. CDR3 nucleotide sequence: TGTGCCAGCCTAGCGGGCCAGGCTGCCAATGTGCAGTTCTTC.

Notes on this clonotype: At one of its ends the junction is not consistent with the germline gene, which may arise from a read error. The rearrangement joins TRBV12-3 or TRBV12-4 to TRBJ1-2; no clear D gene. CDR3 size: 15 residues. In DNA form, the CDR3 reads TGTACCAGCAGTCCGAGACATTCCCCCACGGGCGGCTACACCTTC. Its translation is CTSSPRHSPTGGYTF.

On this clonotype itself: Possible read error: a much larger clone is one base away. The chain recombines TRBV5-1 with TRBJ1-3; D perhaps matches TRBD1 (6 bases). The ends were cut back, 6 bases at V and 1 base at J, with 14 bases in the middle. Looked up from germline, CDR1 is SGHRS and CDR2 is YFSETQ. The CDR3 totals 15 residues. DNA for the CDR3: TGCGCCAGCAACTTACAGGGTGGGTCTGGAAACACCATATATTTT. It is translated as CASNLQGGSGNTIYF.

Turning to this clonotype: Possible read error: a much larger clone is one base away. CDR3 amino acids: CASSLLETGELFF. For the CDR3, the DNA is TGTGCCAGCAGTTTATTGGAGACCGGGGAGCTGTTTTTT. This chain joins TRBV28 and TRBJ2-2; D gene ambiguous. V shed 1 base and J shed 5 bases, with 5 bases lying between them. CDR3 length: 13 amino acids. In germline, CDR1 is MDHEN, CDR2 SYDVKM.

Details on this clonotype: This clone may be a read error of a much larger clone one base away. The V gene is TRBV12-3 or TRBV12-4, the J gene TRBJ1-4; D is possibly TRBD1 (5 bases). Trimming pared 4 bases from V and 6 bases from J, leaving 12 bases between. This CDR3 spans 14 amino acids. The CDR3 bases are TGTGCCAGCAGTTGGGGCCTCGGGGATGAAAAACTGTTTTTT. Amino acid sequence: CASSWGLGDEKLFF.

The rearrangement links TRBV20-1 to TRBJ2-1, with TRBD1 identical over 8 bases. CDR1 and CDR2 (germline): DFQATT, SNEGSKA (reference sequence). The CDR3 consists of 12 residues. CDR3 sequence reads: CNQSDRGYEQFF. Written as DNA, the CDR3 is TGCAACCAGTCAGACAGGGGTTATGAGCAGTTCTTC.

As for this clonotype: One junction end does not reproduce the germline sequence, and a read error may be involved. The V call is TRBV11-2, the J call TRBJ1-6; D might be TRBD1 (5 bases). The CDR3 has 16 residues. Germline loops: CDR1 SGHAT, CDR2 FQNNGV. The CDR3 loop reads CVSSFSGRNYSSPLHF. In DNA, the CDR3 is TGTGTCAGCAGCTTCTCGGGACGCAACTATAGTTCACCCCTCCACTTT.

This clonotype has ten or more counts. The rearrangement joins TRBV14 to TRBJ2-7; 7 bases are a match to TRBD1. From germline, CDR1 is SGHDN and CDR2 FVKESK. This CDR3 has 16 amino acids. V dropped 0 bases and J dropped 2; count of bases not matched to a gene: 7. The chain's CDR3 is CASSQDFTGVAYEQYF. The CDR3 nucleotides are TGTGCCAGCAGCCAAGATTTCACAGGGGTGGCCTACGAGCAGTACTTC.

On this clonotype: The CDR3 does not end in the conserved phenylalanine or tryptophan, so this is likely a read error. The chain joins TRBV28 to TRBJ1-5; D is possibly TRBD1 (5 bases). CDR1 is MDHEN, CDR2 SYDVKM, per germline. Trimming cost V 6 bases and J 2 bases, with 14 bases left between them. The CDR3 is 15 amino acids. CDR3 bases: TGTGCCAGCAGACCTCAGGGAATTGGCAATCAGCCCCAGCATATT. Protein: CASRPQGIGNQPQHI.

The chain combines TRBV28 with TRBJ1-4; D call uncertain. CDR1 MDHEN and CDR2 SYDVKM come from the germline V gene. The CDR3 sequence is 19 residues long. V shed 3 bases and J shed 17 bases, with 37 bases lying between them. CDR3 nucleotide sequence: TGTGCCAGCAGTTTCCGGGCAGGACGATCTTCTGCAACTAATGAAAATCTATTTTTT. It specifies CASSFRAGRSSATNENLFF.

The chain couples TRBV6-5 to TRBJ1-2; TRBD1 might be the D (5 bases). CDR1 is MNHEY and CDR2 is SVGAGI in the germline V gene. Trimming cost V 3 bases and J 6 bases, with 14 bases left between them. The CDR3 runs to 14 residues. This CDR3 is CASSYGRRGDGYTF. Written as DNA, the CDR3 is TGTGCCAGCAGTTATGGTAGGAGGGGAGATGGCTACACCTTC.

Regarding this clonotype: The CDR3 does not end in the conserved phenylalanine or tryptophan, so this is likely a read error. The DNA is omitted, as the CDR3 cannot be located on it reliably, and the CDR3 follows TCRdb's listing. The rearrangement joins TRBV6-6 to TRBJ2-1; whether TRBD1, the table's D call, matches the DNA was not checked. The CDR3 comprises 14 residues, both ends counted. Germline assignment: CDR1 MNHNY and CDR2 SVGAGI (reference sequence). The CDR3 loop reads CASSYEHSPGRESI.

A note on this clonotype: The junction differs from germline at one of its ends, possibly a read error. This chain connects TRBV6-1 to TRBJ2-5; TRBD2 matches 11 bases. This CDR3 comprises 16 residues. Germline V lookup: CDR1 MNHNS, CDR2 SASEGT. CDR3 loop: CPSSLGTSGAQETQYF. For the CDR3, the DNA is TGTCCCAGCAGTCTCGGGACTAGCGGTGCCCAAGAGACCCAGTACTTC.

As regards this clonotype: An end of the junction differs from the germline gene, which may be a read error. The V and J genes are TRBV6-5 and TRBJ1-6; D is ambiguous. The germline CDR1 and CDR2 sequences are MNHEY and SVGAGI. The CDR3 length is 12 residues. CDR3 in amino acids: CASAVMGSPLHF. The CDR3 DNA sequence: TGTGCCAGCGCGGTCATGGGTTCACCCCTCCACTTC.

Concerning this clonotype itself: A read error may explain this, as a much larger clone is one base away. This CDR3 is CSARGSLGEGGTVAFF. The CDR3 DNA follows: TGCAGTGCTAGAGGGTCCCTGGGGGAGGGCGGGACTGTAGCTTTCTTT. J is TRBJ1-1 and V is TRBV20-1; D possibly corresponds to TRBD1 (5 bases). CDR3 length: 16 amino acids. In germline, CDR1 is DFQATT, CDR2 SNEGSKA (reference sequence).